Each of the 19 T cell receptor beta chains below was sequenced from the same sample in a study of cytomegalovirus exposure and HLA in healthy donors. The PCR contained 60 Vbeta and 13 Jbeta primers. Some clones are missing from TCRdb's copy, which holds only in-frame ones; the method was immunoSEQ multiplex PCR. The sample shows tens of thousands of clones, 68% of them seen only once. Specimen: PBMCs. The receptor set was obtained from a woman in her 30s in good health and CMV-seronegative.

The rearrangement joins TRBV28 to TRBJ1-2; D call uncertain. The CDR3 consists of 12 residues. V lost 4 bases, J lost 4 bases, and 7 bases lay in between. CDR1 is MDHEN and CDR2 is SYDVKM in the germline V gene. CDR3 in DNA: TGTGCCAGCAGTTCTACGAGCTATGGCTACACCTTC. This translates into CASSSTSYGYTF.

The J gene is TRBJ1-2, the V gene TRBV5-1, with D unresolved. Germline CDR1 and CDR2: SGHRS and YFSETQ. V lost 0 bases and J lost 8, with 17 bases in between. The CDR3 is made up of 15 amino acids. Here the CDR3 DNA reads TGCGCCAGCAGCTTGGAAGCTAGCGAACAAGGAGGCTACACCTTC. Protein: CASSLEASEQGGYTF.

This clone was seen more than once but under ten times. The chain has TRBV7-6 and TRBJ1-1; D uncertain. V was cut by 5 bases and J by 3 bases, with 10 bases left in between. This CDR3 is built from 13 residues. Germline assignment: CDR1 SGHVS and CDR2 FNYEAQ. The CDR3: CASSPRVDTEAFF. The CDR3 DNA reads TGTGCCAGCAGCCCAAGAGTGGACACTGAAGCTTTCTTT. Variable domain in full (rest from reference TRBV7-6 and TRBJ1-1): GAGVSQSPRYKVTKRGQDVALRCDPISGHVSLYWYRQALGQGPEFLTYFNYEAQQDKSGLPNDRFSAERPEGSISTLTIQRTEQRDSAMYRCASSPRVDTEAFFGQGTRLTVV.

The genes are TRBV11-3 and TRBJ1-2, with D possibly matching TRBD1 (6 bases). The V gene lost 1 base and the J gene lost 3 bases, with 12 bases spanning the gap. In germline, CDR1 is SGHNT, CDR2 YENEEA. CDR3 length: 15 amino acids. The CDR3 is CASSLALTGDYGYTF. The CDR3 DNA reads TGTGCCAGCAGCTTAGCATTGACAGGCGACTATGGCTACACCTTC.

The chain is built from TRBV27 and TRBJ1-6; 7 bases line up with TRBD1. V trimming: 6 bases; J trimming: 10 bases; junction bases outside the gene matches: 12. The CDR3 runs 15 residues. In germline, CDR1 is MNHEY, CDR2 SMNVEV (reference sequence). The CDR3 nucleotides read TGTGCCAGCAGGCCGAGACAGGGTACAAACTCACCCCTCCACTTT. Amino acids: CASRPRQGTNSPLHF.

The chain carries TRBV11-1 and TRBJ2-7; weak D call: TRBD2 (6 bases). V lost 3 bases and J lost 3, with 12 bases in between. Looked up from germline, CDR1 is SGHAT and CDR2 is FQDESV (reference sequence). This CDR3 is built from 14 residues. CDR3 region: CASSFGGRNYEQYF. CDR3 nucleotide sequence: TGTGCCAGCAGCTTTGGAGGGAGGAACTACGAGCAGTACTTC.

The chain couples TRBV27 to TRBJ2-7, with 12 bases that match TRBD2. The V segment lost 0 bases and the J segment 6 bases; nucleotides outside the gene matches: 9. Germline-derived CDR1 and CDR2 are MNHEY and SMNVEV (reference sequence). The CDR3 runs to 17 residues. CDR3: CASSLSPDLAGGREQYF. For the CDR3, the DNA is TGTGCCAGCAGTTTATCCCCGGACCTAGCGGGGGGGCGCGAGCAGTACTTC.

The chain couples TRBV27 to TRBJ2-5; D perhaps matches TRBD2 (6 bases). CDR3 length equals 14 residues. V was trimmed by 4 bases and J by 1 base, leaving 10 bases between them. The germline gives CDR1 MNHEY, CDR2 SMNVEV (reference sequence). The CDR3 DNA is TGTGCCAGCAGTTCCCTGGGACTCCAAGAGACCCAGTACTTC. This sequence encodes CASSSLGLQETQYF.

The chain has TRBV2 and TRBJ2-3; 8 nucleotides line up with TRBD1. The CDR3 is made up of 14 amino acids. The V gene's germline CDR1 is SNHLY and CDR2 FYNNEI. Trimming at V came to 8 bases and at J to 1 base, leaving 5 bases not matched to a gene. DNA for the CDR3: TGTGCCAGCCTTCCGGGACAGGGCACAGATACGCAGTATTTT. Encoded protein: CASLPGQGTDTQYF.

CDR3 in amino acids: CASSSPGQETYEQYF. CDR3 sequence (DNA): TGTGCCAGCAGCTCTCCGGGACAGGAGACCTACGAGCAGTACTTC. V usage is TRBV11-3 and J usage is TRBJ2-7, with TRBD1 matching over 8 bases. Trimming cost V 4 bases and J 2 bases; bases outside gene matches: 7. This CDR3 is 15 amino acids long. Looked up from germline, CDR1 is SGHNT and CDR2 is YENEEA.

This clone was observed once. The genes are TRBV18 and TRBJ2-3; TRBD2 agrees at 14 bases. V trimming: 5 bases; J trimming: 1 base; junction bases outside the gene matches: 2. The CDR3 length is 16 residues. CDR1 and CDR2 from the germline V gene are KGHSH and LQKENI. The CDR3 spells CASSEGLAGGTDTQYF. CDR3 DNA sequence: TGTGCCAGCTCAGAGGGACTAGCGGGGGGCACAGATACGCAGTATTTT.

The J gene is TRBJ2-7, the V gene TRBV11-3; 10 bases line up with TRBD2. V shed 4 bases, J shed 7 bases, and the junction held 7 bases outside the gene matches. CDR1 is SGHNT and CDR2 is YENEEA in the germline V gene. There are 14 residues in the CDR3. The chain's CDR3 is CASSSLGLATEQYF. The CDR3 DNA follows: TGTGCCAGCAGCTCCCTGGGACTAGCGACTGAGCAGTACTTC.

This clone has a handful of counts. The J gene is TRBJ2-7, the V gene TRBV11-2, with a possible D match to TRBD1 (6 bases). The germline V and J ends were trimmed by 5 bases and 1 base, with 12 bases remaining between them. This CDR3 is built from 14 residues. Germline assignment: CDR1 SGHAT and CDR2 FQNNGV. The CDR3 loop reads CASSPWDNSYEQYF. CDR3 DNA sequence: TGTGCCAGCAGCCCGTGGGACAATTCCTACGAGCAGTACTTC.

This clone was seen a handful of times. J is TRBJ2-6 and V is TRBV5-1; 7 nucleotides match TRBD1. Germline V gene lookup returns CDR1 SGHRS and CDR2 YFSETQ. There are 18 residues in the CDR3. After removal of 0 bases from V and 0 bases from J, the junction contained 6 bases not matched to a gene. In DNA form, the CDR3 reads TGCGCCAGCAGCTTGGACGGACAGGCGCTCTCTGGGGCCAACGTCCTGACTTTC. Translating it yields CASSLDGQALSGANVLTF.

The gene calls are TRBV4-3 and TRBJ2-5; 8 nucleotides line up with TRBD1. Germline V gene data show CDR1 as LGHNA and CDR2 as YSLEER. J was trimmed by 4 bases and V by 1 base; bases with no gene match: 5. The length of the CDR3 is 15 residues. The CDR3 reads CASSQGSDRAETQYF. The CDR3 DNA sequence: TGCGCCAGCAGCCAAGGTTCGGACAGGGCAGAGACCCAGTACTTC.

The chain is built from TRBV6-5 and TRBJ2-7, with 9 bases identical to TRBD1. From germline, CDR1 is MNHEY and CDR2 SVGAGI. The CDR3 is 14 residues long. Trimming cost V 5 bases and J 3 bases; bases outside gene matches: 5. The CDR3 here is CASSAGQGNYEQYF. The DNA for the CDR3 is TGTGCCAGCAGTGCCGGACAGGGGAACTACGAGCAGTACTTC.

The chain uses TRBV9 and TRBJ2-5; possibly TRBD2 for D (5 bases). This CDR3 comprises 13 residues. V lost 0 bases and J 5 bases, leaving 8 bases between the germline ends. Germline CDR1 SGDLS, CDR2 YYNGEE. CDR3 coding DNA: TGTGCCAGCAGCGTAGTTCCGGGGGAGACCCAGTACTTC. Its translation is CASSVVPGETQYF.

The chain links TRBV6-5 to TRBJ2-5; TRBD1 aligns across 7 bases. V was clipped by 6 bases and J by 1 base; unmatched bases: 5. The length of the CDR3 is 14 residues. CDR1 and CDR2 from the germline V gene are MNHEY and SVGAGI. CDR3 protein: CASSRRDSQETQYF. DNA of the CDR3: TGTGCCAGCAGCCGCCGGGACAGCCAAGAGACCCAGTACTTC.

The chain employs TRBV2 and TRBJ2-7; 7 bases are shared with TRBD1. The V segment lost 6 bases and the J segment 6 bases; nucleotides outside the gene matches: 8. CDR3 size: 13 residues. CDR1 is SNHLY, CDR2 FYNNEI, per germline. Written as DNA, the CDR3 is TGTGCCAGCAGGACAGGGTTGGGCCTCGAGCAGTACTTC. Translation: CASRTGLGLEQYF.